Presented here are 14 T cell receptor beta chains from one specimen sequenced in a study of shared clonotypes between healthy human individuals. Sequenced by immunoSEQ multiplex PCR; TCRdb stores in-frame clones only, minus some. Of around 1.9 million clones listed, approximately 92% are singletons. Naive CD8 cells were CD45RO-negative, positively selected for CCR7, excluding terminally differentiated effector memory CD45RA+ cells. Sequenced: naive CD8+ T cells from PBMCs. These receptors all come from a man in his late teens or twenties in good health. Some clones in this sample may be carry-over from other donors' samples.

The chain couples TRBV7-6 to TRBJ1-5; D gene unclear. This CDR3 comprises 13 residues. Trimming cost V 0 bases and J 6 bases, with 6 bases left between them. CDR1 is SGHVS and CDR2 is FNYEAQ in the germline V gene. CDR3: CASSLAESQPQHF. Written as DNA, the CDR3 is TGTGCCAGCAGCTTAGCGGAAAGTCAGCCCCAGCATTTT. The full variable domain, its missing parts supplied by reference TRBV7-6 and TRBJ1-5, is GAGVSQSPRYKVTKRGQDVALRCDPISGHVSLYWYRQALGQGPEFLTYFNYEAQQDKSGLPNDRFSAERPEGSISTLTIQRTEQRDSAMYRCASSLAESQPQHFGDGTRLSIL.

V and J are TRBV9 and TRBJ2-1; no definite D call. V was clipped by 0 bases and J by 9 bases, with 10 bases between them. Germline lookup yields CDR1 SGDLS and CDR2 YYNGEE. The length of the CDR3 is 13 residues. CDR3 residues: CASSVGVETEQFF. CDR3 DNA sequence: TGTGCCAGCAGCGTAGGTGTGGAGACTGAGCAGTTCTTC.

CDR3 sequence (DNA): TGTGCCAGCAGTTGGGGCAGGGTCCACAATGAGCAGTTCTTC. Its translation: CASSWGRVHNEQFF. This rearrangement joins TRBV28 to TRBJ2-1; TRBD1 is a possible D gene (5 bases). The CDR3 length is 14 residues. Germline CDR1 reads MDHEN; CDR2 reads SYDVKM. V was clipped by 4 bases and J by 5 bases, with 12 bases between them.

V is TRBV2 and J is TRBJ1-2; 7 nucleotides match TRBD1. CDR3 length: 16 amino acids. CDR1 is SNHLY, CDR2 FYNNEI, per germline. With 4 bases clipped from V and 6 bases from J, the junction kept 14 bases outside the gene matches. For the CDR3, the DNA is TGTGCCAGCAGTGTGGGATACACCGGGACAGCTGATGGCTACACCTTC. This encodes CASSVGYTGTADGYTF.

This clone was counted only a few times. This CDR3 is CASSEGGLNQPQHF. The CDR3 region has the DNA TGTGCCAGCAGTGAGGGGGGCCTTAATCAGCCCCAGCATTTT. The chain joins TRBV2 to TRBJ1-5, with D maybe TRBD1 (6 bases). This CDR3 contains 14 residues. The germline V gene encodes CDR1 SNHLY and CDR2 FYNNEI. V was pared by 3 bases and J by 4 bases, with 10 bases between.

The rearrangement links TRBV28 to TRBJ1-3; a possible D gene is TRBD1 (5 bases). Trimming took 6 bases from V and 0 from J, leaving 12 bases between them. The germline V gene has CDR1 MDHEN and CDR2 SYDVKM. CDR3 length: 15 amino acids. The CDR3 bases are TGTGCCAGCAGGGTAGGGACTTCCTCTGGAAACACCATATATTTT. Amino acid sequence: CASRVGTSSGNTIYF. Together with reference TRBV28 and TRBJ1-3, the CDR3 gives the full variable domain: DVKVTQSSRYLVKRTGEKVFLECVQDMDHENMFWYRQDPGLGLRLIYFSYDVKMKEKGDIPEGYSVSREKKERFSLILESASTNQTSMYLCASRVGTSSGNTIYFGEGSWLTVV.

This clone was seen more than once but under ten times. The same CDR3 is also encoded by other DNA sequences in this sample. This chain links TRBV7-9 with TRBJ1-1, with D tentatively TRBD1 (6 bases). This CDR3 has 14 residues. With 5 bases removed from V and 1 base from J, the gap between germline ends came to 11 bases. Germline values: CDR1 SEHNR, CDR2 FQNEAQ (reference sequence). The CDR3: CASSPPRGNTEAFF. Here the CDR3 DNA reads TGTGCCAGCAGCCCCCCCAGGGGGAACACTGAAGCTTTCTTT. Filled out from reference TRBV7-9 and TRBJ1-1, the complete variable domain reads DTGVSQNPRHKITKRGQNVTFRCDPISEHNRLYWYRQTLGQGPEFLTYFQNEAQLEKSRLLSDRFSAERPKGSFSTLEIQRTEQGDSAMYLCASSPPRGNTEAFFGQGTRLTVV.

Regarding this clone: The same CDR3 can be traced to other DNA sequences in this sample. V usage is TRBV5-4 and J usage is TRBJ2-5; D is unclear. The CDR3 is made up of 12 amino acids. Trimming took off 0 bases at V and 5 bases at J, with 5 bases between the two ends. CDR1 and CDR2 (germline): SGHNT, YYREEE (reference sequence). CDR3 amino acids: CASSLGRETQYF. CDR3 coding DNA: TGTGCCAGCAGCTTGGGCCGGGAGACCCAGTACTTC. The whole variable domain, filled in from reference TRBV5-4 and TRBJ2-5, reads ETGVTQSPTHLIKTRGQQVTLRCSSQSGHNTVSWYQQALGQGPQFIFQYYREEENGRGNFPPRFSGLQFPNYSSELNVNALELDDSALYLCASSLGRETQYFGPGTRLLVL.

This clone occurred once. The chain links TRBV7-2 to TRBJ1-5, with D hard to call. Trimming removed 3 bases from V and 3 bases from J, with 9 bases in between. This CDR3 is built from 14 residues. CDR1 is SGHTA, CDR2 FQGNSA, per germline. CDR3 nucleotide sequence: TGTGCCAGCAGCTTCGGACTGGCCAATCAGCCCCAGCATTTT. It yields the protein CASSFGLANQPQHF.

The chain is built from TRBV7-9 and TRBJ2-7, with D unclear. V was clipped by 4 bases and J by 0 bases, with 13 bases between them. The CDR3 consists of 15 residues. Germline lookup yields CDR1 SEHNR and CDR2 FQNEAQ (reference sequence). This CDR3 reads CASSSGEPASYEQYF. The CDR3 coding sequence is TGTGCCAGCAGCTCCGGAGAGCCAGCCTCCTACGAGCAGTACTTC.

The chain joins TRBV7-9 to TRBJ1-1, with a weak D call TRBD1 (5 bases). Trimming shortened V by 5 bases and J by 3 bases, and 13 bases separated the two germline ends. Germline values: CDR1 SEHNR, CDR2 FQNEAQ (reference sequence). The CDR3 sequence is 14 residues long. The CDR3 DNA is TGTGCCAGCAGCATTGGGGGACGGTACACTGAAGCTTTCTTT. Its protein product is CASSIGGRYTEAFF.

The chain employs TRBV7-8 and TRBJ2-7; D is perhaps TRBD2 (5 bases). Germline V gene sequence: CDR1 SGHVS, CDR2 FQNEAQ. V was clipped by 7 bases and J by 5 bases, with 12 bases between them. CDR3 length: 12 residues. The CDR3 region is CASTREGHEQYF. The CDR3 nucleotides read TGTGCCAGCACGAGAGAGGGCCACGAGCAGTACTTC.

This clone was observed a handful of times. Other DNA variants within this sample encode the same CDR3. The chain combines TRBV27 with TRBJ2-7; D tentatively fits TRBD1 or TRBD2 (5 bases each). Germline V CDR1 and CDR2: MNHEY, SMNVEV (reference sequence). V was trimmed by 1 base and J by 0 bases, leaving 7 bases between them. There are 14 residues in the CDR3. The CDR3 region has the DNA TGTGCCAGCAGTTTATGGGGGAGCTCCTACGAGCAGTACTTC. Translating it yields CASSLWGSSYEQYF.

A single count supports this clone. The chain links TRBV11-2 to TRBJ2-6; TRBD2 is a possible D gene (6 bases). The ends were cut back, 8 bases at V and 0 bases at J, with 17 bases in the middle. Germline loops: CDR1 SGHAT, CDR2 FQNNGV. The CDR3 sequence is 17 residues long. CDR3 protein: CASGGFGAISGANVLTF. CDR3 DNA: TGTGCCAGCGGAGGGTTTGGGGCAATCTCTGGGGCCAACGTCCTGACTTTC.